The 20 T cell receptor beta chains given below trace back to one sample, sequenced in a study of T cell repertoires in cytomegalovirus infection. Each CDR3 protein gets one entry after TCRdb re-called the reads with MiXCR. The data hold roughly 760,000 distinct CDR3 sequences, with roughly 35% observed a single time. Sequencing was carried out using PBMCs. These receptors all come from a human donor in good health (CMV status not recorded). Some clones in this sample may be carry-over from other donors' samples.

This clonotype was seen a few times. This chain uses TRBV28 with TRBJ2-3; TRBD1 agrees at 12 bases. V lost 1 base, J lost 5 bases, and 4 bases stayed unmatched. Germline V gene sequence: CDR1 MDHEN, CDR2 SYDVKM. The CDR3 contains 16 residues. CDR3 bases: TGTGCCAGCAGTTTATTCGGGACAGGGGGCTTAGATACGCAGTATTTT. Protein: CASSLFGTGGLDTQYF. Using reference TRBV28 and TRBJ2-3 for the parts outside the CDR3, the full variable domain is DVKVTQSSRYLVKRTGEKVFLECVQDMDHENMFWYRQDPGLGLRLIYFSYDVKMKEKGDIPEGYSVSREKKERFSLILESASTNQTSMYLCASSLFGTGGLDTQYFGPGTRLTVL.

In the case of this clonotype: A much larger clone is a single base away; this may be a read error. V usage is TRBV7-8 and J usage is TRBJ1-6; D may be TRBD1 (6 bases). Per germline, CDR1 SGHVS and CDR2 FQNEAQ. The CDR3 has 13 residues. CDR3 DNA: TGTGCCAGCAGCTTAGTCGGGGGGCCACCCCCCCACTTT. Its protein is CASSLVGGPPPHF. Complete variable domain (other parts from reference TRBV7-8 and TRBJ1-6): GAGVSQSPRYKVAKRGQDVALRCDPISGHVSLFWYQQALGQGPEFLTYFQNEAQLDKSGLPSDRFFAERPEGSVSTLKIQRTQQEDSAVYLCASSLVGGPPPHFGNGTRLTVT.

This clonotype was observed at least ten times. The V and J genes are TRBV5-1 and TRBJ1-1; D not certain. The CDR3 spans 13 residues. Deletions cut 0 bases from V and 6 bases from J, with 9 bases between. Per germline, CDR1 SGHRS and CDR2 YFSETQ. DNA of the CDR3: TGCGCCAGCAGCTTGGGGGATTTGTCTGAAGCTTTCTTT. This translates into CASSLGDLSEAFF.

The genes are TRBV7-8 and TRBJ1-5; TRBD1 matches at 8 bases. The V gene end was trimmed by 4 bases and the J gene end by 10 bases; junction bases not matched to a gene: 12. The CDR3 totals 15 residues. From germline, CDR1 is SGHVS and CDR2 FQNEAQ. The CDR3 nucleotides are TGTGCCAGCAGCTATAGAGGGGACAGGATTTACCCCCAGCATTTT. Its protein is CASSYRGDRIYPQHF.

The chain couples TRBV7-8 to TRBJ1-1; D remains unclear. The germline V gene has CDR1 SGHVS and CDR2 FQNEAQ. The CDR3 runs 15 residues. V shed 6 bases and J shed 5 bases, with 19 bases lying between them. The CDR3 here is CASSSESSEWTEAFF. The DNA for the CDR3 is TGTGCCAGCAGTTCGGAAAGCTCCGAGTGGACTGAAGCTTTCTTT.

This chain connects TRBV14 to TRBJ1-2; no reliable D call. Trimming left V 0 bases short and J 8 bases short, with 19 bases between. This CDR3 comprises 16 residues. Germline V gene sequence: CDR1 SGHDN, CDR2 FVKESK. The CDR3 sequence is CASSQDTVPGSQGYTF. In DNA form, the CDR3 reads TGTGCCAGCAGCCAAGATACAGTGCCTGGTTCTCAGGGCTACACCTTC.

This clonotype was found a few times. V gene TRBV28 combines with J gene TRBJ2-7, with 9 bases matching TRBD1. Germline loops: CDR1 MDHEN, CDR2 SYDVKM. V lost 5 bases to trimming and J lost 9 bases; unmatched junction nucleotides: 14. The CDR3 length is 15 residues. CDR3 nucleotide sequence: TGTGCCAGCAGTGACCGCCGGGACAGGGAACGCGGGCAGTACTTC. Its protein product is CASSDRRDRERGQYF. Drawing the rest from reference TRBV28 and TRBJ2-7, the complete variable domain is DVKVTQSSRYLVKRTGEKVFLECVQDMDHENMFWYRQDPGLGLRLIYFSYDVKMKEKGDIPEGYSVSREKKERFSLILESASTNQTSMYLCASSDRRDRERGQYFGPGTRLTVT.

The chain employs TRBV19 and TRBJ1-2; D uncertain. V was pared by 1 base and J by 4 bases, with 10 bases between. The CDR3 has 14 residues. Germline V lookup: CDR1 LNHDA, CDR2 SQIVND (reference sequence). The CDR3 region has the DNA TGTGCCAGTAGTATAGGTCCGGACTCCTATGGCTACACCTTC. It yields the protein CASSIGPDSYGYTF.

This clonotype was observed a few times. V and J are TRBV7-9 and TRBJ2-5; 9 nucleotides line up with TRBD1. This CDR3 has 15 residues. V shed 2 bases and J 7 bases; nucleotides not matched to a gene: 8. In germline, CDR1 is SEHNR, CDR2 FQNEAQ (reference sequence). The CDR3 loop is CASSLRGQGGRTQYF. The CDR3 region has the DNA TGTGCCAGCAGCTTAAGGGGACAGGGCGGACGGACCCAGTACTTC.

CDR3: CASSLEGTGGGGYTF. The DNA for the CDR3 is TGTGCCAGCAGCTTAGAAGGGACAGGGGGCGGTGGCTACACCTTC. The V and J genes are TRBV7-2 and TRBJ1-2; 12 nucleotides match TRBD1. The CDR3 is 15 residues long. Germline V CDR1 and CDR2: SGHTA, FQGNSA. The V gene end was trimmed by 1 base and the J gene end by 7 bases; junction bases not matched to a gene: 4.

A few counts support this clonotype. The chain joins TRBV7-9 to TRBJ2-7; the D is unclear. Germline V lookup: CDR1 SEHNR, CDR2 FQNEAQ (reference sequence). The V and J ends lost 5 bases and 6 bases respectively, with 11 bases between them. The CDR3 is made up of 12 amino acids. The CDR3 spells CASSPHPPEQYF. The CDR3 coding sequence is TGTGCCAGCAGCCCCCATCCTCCCGAGCAGTACTTC.

The table lists this clonotype with a few counts. The chain couples TRBV2 to TRBJ1-2; D perhaps matches TRBD1 (6 bases). Trimming removed 3 bases at V and 2 bases at J, with 10 bases between. The CDR3 consists of 14 residues. Germline V gene lookup returns CDR1 SNHLY and CDR2 FYNNEI. Written as DNA, the CDR3 is TGTGCCAGCAGTGACCCCGGGGGCAACTATGGCTACACCTTC. Protein sequence: CASSDPGGNYGYTF.

This chain joins TRBV20-1 and TRBJ2-6; 7 bases map to TRBD1. The junction had 8 bases not matched to a gene; V was cut back by 5 bases and J by 4 bases. Germline loops: CDR1 DFQATT, CDR2 SNEGSKA (reference sequence). The CDR3 spans 15 residues. CDR3 region: CSAGPTGPGANVLTF. CDR3 nucleotide sequence: TGCAGTGCTGGCCCGACAGGGCCCGGGGCCAACGTCCTGACTTTC.

The chain couples TRBV28 to TRBJ1-1; tentative D call: TRBD1 (5 bases). The CDR3 is made up of 14 amino acids. Germline lookup yields CDR1 MDHEN and CDR2 SYDVKM. The V gene lost 5 bases and the J gene lost 0 bases, with 10 bases spanning the gap. CDR3 sequence (DNA): TGTGCCAGCAGTAAAGGGGTCATGAACACTGAAGCTTTCTTT. Protein: CASSKGVMNTEAFF.

This clonotype was found many times. The gene calls are TRBV7-2 and TRBJ2-7; D assignment may be TRBD1 or TRBD2 (8 bases each). The V gene's germline CDR1 is SGHTA and CDR2 FQGNSA. CDR3 length: 14 residues. Deletions cut 5 bases from V and 3 bases from J, with 14 bases between. The CDR3 coding sequence is TGTGCCAGCAGCGCGGGGGGACAGGTCTACGAGCAGTACTTC. This encodes CASSAGGQVYEQYF.

Of note for this clonotype: At one end the junction does not follow the germline gene, possibly because of a read error. The chain recombines TRBV7-6 with TRBJ2-7; 9 nucleotides align to TRBD1. Germline CDR1 SGHVS, CDR2 FNYEAQ. The CDR3 length is 13 residues. In DNA form, the CDR3 reads TGTGCTAGCAGTTCCGACAGGGGGGCCGAGCAGTACTTC. Encoded protein: CASSSDRGAEQYF. Full variable domain (rest looked up from reference TRBV7-6 and TRBJ2-7): GAGVSQSPRYKVTKRGQDVALRCDPISGHVSLYWYRQALGQGPEFLTYFNYEAQQDKSGLPNDRFSAERPEGSISTLTIQRTEQRDSAMYRCASSSDRGAEQYFGPGTRLTVT.

This clonotype was picked up many times. This chain connects TRBV7-2 to TRBJ1-2, with unresolved D. This CDR3 is built from 13 residues. Between the trimmed V and J ends, which lost 5 bases and 5 bases, there was a span of 12 bases. Germline V CDR1 and CDR2: SGHTA, FQGNSA. The CDR3 bases are TGTGCCAGCAGCCCCCGGATCCTGTATGGCTACACCTTC. It specifies CASSPRILYGYTF.

The chain links TRBV18 to TRBJ2-1, with 10 nucleotides matching TRBD2. Germline values: CDR1 KGHSH, CDR2 LQKENI. This CDR3 region has 15 residues. V gave up 2 bases and J gave up 9 bases; unmatched junction bases: 7. CDR3: CASSPRASGSAEQFF. The CDR3 nucleotides read TGTGCCAGCTCACCAAGGGCTAGCGGGAGCGCTGAGCAGTTCTTC.

This clonotype was seen a handful of times. J is TRBJ2-5 and V is TRBV6-2 or TRBV6-3, with D possibly matching TRBD2 (6 bases). Germline V lookup: CDR1 MNHEY, CDR2 SVGEGT. The V end was cut by 4 bases, the J end by 5 bases, with 17 bases between. This CDR3 is 15 amino acids long. CDR3 amino acids: CASSFAGTPGETQYF. For the CDR3, the DNA is TGTGCCAGCAGTTTTGCGGGAACTCCGGGGGAGACCCAGTACTTC.

J is TRBJ1-5 and V is TRBV28, with a weak D call TRBD1 (6 bases). The CDR3 contains 17 residues. The germline CDR1 and CDR2 sequences are MDHEN and SYDVKM. Between the trimmed V and J ends, which lost 2 bases and 3 bases, there was a span of 17 bases. This CDR3 reads CASSLVTGGGANQPQHF. DNA for the CDR3: TGTGCCAGCAGTTTAGTGACAGGAGGGGGGGCCAATCAGCCCCAGCATTTT.